This T cell receptor (beta chain) appears in the sequencing data of a study of blood T cell repertoires in COVID-19. The wider study: Material from acute and convalescent COVID-19 was sourced from the United States, Italy and Spain.

The CDR3 length is 15 residues. V was shortened by 2 bases and J by 6 bases, with 14 bases between the two germline ends. Looked up from germline, CDR1 is SGHVT and CDR2 is SQSDAQ. The table came from immunoSEQ multiplex PCR; TCRdb's copy has only in-frame clones and leaves some out. The data hold about 250,000 clones, with around four fifths observed a single time. The sequenced sample consisted of peripheral blood. The chain uses TRBV7-4 and TRBJ1-5; a possible D gene is TRBD1 (5 bases). The TCR sequence derives from a man older than 75 with acute or convalescent COVID-19. CDR3 sequence (DNA): TGTGCCAGCAGCTTACTCTGGGGGGTCGTTCAGCCCCAGCATTTT. Translated, it gives CASSLLWGVVQPQHF.